This T cell receptor (beta chain) derives from a study of shared clonotypes between healthy human individuals (dated by TCRdb to between 2020 and 2021). Regarding the complete study: The cohort comprised two women and three men aged 18 to 49 years. Per donor, three plates each were used for CD4 naive and CD4 memory, two for CD8 naive, and one for CD8 memory. To estimate repertoire size and how much clonotypes are shared between individuals, the study performed deep sequencing of blood TCR repertoires from roughly five healthy adults. To increase sequencing depth and limit assay-specific biases, TCR repertoire library preparation and sequencing were carried out by different laboratories using diverse techniques. Per donor, leukapheresis produced somewhere between about 0.8 and 9 billion PBMCs.

Beyond this particular receptor, the publication reports: Naive subsets generally had larger estimated clonotype richness than memory subsets. Incomplete sequencing was indicated by rarefaction of sorted-subset datasets, despite the large sequencing depth. Compared with non-shared clonotypes, clonotypes shared by all four sorted-subset donors had higher generation probabilities. Pairwise subsampling led to the expectation that sequencing depth would affect the degree of clonotype sharing among donors. Because the study included a small number of donors, the genetic and exposure-history diversity represented was limited. Only blood was sampled, and tissue TCR repertoires likely differ from those in blood. Across four donors, about 5% of naive CD4, roughly 3.4% of naive CD8, approximately 2.5% of memory CD4, and around 0.4% of memory CD8 clonotypes were shared.

V is pared back by 5 bases and J by 4 bases, with 18 bases lying between the germline termini. The cysteine opens and the phenylalanine closes a CDR3 of 15 amino acids. Solely the CDR3 DNA is kept, with 45 bases framed from the first base. CDR1 and CDR2 are read off the germline V gene (reference sequence) as LNHNV and YYDKDF. The donors were healthy, HIV-negative adults with no recently reported acute infections or vaccinations. All donors were Caucasian adults living in Nashville, Tennessee, USA. CD4+ T cells were enriched by magnetic negative selection; naive cells were then positively selected on CD45RA, and the negative fraction formed the memory subset. Blood was collected by leukapheresis, and PBMCs were isolated by Ficoll-Histopaque density gradient centrifugation and then cryopreserved in liquid nitrogen vapor phase. Purity and quantity of every magnetically sorted T cell population were checked by analytical flow cytometry. From each sorted fraction, genomic DNA was isolated and quantified by UV absorbance on a Nanodrop 2000c.

Using the deep immunoSEQ assay, multiplex PCR amplified TCR CDR3 regions from genomic DNA. Genomic DNA extracted from each cell subset was distributed evenly over all wells of several immunoSEQ 96-well plates, and each plate served as one replicate. For sorted subsets, around 200 ng genomic DNA, equal to about 30,000 T cell genomes, was loaded into each replicate PCR. The purified libraries were quantified using a Qubit 3.0 fluorometer, sized with a Bioanalyzer 2100, and then quantified again using the KAPA Library Quantification kit. Every immunoSEQ 96-well plate was sequenced on a dedicated single-read 150-cycle Illumina NextSeq 550 flow cell. In the authors' own workflow: Because the immunoSEQ output held only junctional sequences and lacked quality scores, the filtering could not match the filtering applied to full-length reads. To assign V/J genes and CDR3, sequences were annotated against IMGT germline references using PyIR, a Python wrapper for IgBLAST v1.9. Reads were removed for weak V/J assignments (E-value above 1e-6), missing CDR3, stop codons, out-of-frame junctions, or ambiguous translated residues. V3J clonotypes were defined as sequences sharing an identical inferred V gene, J gene, and CDR3 amino acid sequence. Percentage overlap between repertoires was calculated by dividing the number of shared unique clonotypes by the size of the smaller repertoire. Three approaches were used to assess repertoire richness: RTK rarefaction, the Chao1 estimator, and Recon v2.1 estimates of unobserved clonotypes. OLGA was used to compute generation probabilities for all TCRbeta clonotypes that the gDNA method yielded from a handful of donors. TCRdb took over this immuneACCESS table, retaining in-frame rearrangements with V and J assigned. Such tables are incomplete; in checked studies, under half of the missing clones stem from an unresolved V gene, and the remainder is unexplained. V, J and clone size reflect that table, while D and trimming were determined from the DNA. The sample table contains about 1,500,000 clones; only one count was recorded for roughly 95% of them. The top ten clonotypes cover 1% to 1.5% of the sample.

Note on this clone: What this receptor recognizes is not known. The sample holds no much larger clone one base away, and base qualities are not on file.

The receptor was derived from a man aged 25 to 40 in good health. The specimen sequenced was naive CD4+ T cells sorted from blood. What this sample's cell subset or site label stands for: CD45RA+ positively selected. This chain joins TRBV15 to TRBJ2-7, and the D gene may be TRBD2, 7 bases matching. In nucleotides, the sequence is TGTGCCACCAGCGACCCACGGGGGGCCGAGTACGAGCAGTACTTC. Its translation is CATSDPRGAEYEQYF.